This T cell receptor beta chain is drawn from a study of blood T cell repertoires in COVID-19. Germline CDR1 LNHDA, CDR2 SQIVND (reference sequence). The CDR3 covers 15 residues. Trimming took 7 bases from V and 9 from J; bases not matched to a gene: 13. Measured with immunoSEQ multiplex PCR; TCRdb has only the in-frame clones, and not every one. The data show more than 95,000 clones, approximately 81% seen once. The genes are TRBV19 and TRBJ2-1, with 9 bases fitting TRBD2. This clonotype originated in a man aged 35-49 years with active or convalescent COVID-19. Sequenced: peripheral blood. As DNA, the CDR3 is TGTGCCAGTACCCCCGGGACTAGCAGGTCGGGTGAGCAGTTCTTC. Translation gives CASTPGTSRSGEQFF.